These 3 T cell receptor beta chains originate from one sample sequenced in a study of blood T cell repertoires in COVID-19. Assay: immunoSEQ multiplex PCR; the TCRdb copy retains only in-frame clones and omits some. The sample includes around 19,000 clones, roughly 90% of them seen just once. Sequenced sample: peripheral blood. These receptors were obtained from a human donor in a cohort sampled during active COVID-19.

This chain joins TRBV5-1 and TRBJ1-1; 9 bases are shared with TRBD1. This CDR3 has 15 residues. After removal of 3 bases from V and 11 bases from J, the junction contained 14 bases not matched to a gene. The germline V gene encodes CDR1 SGHRS and CDR2 YFSETQ. The CDR3 sequence: CASSSNLDRGGDAFF. As DNA, the CDR3 is TGCGCCAGCAGCTCCAACTTGGACAGGGGAGGCGACGCTTTCTTT.

Remarks on this clone: One end of the junction does not line up with germline, which may come from a read error. The chain carries TRBV7-7 and TRBJ2-2; TRBD2 aligns across 8 bases. The CDR3 length is 15 residues. Germline V gene sequence: CDR1 SSHAT, CDR2 FNYEAQ (reference sequence). The CDR3 DNA is TGTGCTAGCAGCTTTGGCGGGGGGTCGGCCGGGGAGCTGTTTTTT. Its protein is CASSFGGGSAGELFF.

The CDR3 is CASSLEVRSTDTQYF. The DNA of the CDR3 is TGTGCCAGCAGCTTGGAGGTGCGGAGCACAGATACGCAGTATTTT. The J gene is TRBJ2-3, the V gene TRBV5-8; no clear D gene. Trimming removed 0 bases from V and 0 bases from J, with 8 bases in between. The V gene's germline CDR1 is SGHTS and CDR2 YDEGEE. There are 15 residues in the CDR3. Full variable domain (missing parts from reference TRBV5-8 and TRBJ2-3): EAGVTQSPTHLIKTRGQQATLRCSPISGHTSVYWYQQALGLGLQFLLWYDEGEERNRGNFPPRFSGRQFPNYSSELNVNALELEDSALYLCASSLEVRSTDTQYFGPGTRLTVL.